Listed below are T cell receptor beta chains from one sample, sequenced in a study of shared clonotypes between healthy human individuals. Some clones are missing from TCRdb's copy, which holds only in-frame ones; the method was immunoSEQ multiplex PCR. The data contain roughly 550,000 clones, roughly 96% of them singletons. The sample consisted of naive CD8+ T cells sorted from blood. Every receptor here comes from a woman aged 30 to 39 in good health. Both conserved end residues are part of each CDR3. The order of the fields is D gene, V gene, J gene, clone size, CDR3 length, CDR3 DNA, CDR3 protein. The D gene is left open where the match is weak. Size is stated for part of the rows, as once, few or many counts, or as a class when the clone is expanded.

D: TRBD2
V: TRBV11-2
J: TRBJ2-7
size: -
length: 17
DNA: TGTGCCAGCAGCTTAGAGCCTGAGCGGGAGTTTTACCACGAGCAGTACTTC
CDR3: CASSLEPEREFYHEQYF

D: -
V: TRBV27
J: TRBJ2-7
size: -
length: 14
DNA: TGTGCCAGCAGTTCCGGACTCCTCTCCTACGAGCAGTACTTC
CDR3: CASSSGLLSYEQYF

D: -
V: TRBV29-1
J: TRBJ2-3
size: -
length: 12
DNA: TGCAGCGCTGTCGGGAATCCAGATACGCAGTATTTT
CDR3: CSAVGNPDTQYF

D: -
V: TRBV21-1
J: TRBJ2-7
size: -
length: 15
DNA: TGTGCCAGCAGCAAAGTAGACAGGGGGCCCTACGAGCAGTACTTC
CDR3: CASSKVDRGPYEQYF

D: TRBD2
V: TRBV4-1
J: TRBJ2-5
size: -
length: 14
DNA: TGCGCCAGCAGCCAAGGACTAGCGGGGCGGGAGCAGTACTTC
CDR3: CASSQGLAGREQYF

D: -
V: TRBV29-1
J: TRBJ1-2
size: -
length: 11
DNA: TGCAGCGTTGAGACAGAGAATGGCTACACCTTC
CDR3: CSVETENGYTF

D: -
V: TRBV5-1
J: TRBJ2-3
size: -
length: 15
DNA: TGCGCCAGCAGCTTGGAACATCGGGAAGGAGATACGCAGTATTTT
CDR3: CASSLEHREGDTQYF

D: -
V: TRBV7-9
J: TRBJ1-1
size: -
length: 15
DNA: TGTGCCAGCAGCTTAGGCTGGGGACGAGGAACTGAAGCTTTCTTT
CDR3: CASSLGWGRGTEAFF

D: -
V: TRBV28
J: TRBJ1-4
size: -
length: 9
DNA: TGTGCCAGCAGCCCACCCCTGTTTTTT
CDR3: CASSPPLFF

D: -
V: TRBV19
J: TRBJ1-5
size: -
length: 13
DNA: TGTGCCAGTAGTATAACGACAGTAGGACCCCAGCATTTT
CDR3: CASSITTVGPQHF

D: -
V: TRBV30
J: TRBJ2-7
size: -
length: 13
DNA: TGTGCCTGGAGTTCAGGCGGAACCTACGAGCAGTACTTC
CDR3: CAWSSGGTYEQYF

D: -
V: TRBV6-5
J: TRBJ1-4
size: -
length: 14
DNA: TGTGCCAGCGGGGGACGGGCAACTAATGAAAAACTGTTTTTT
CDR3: CASGGRATNEKLFF

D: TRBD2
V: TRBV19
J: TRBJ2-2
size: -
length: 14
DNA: TGTGCCAGTAGTACGACTAGCTCCACCGGGGAGCTGTTTTTT
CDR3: CASSTTSSTGELFF

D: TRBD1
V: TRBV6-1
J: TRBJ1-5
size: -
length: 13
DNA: TGTGCCAGCACCTTGACAGGGGATCAGCCCCAGCATTTT
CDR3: CASTLTGDQPQHF

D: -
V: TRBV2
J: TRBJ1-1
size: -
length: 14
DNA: TGTGCCAGCAGTGAGGGGGCGTTAAACACTGAAGCTTTCTTT
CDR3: CASSEGALNTEAFF

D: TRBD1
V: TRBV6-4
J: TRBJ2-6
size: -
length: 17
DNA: TGTGCCAGCAGTGAGGGCAGGGGGCTATCTGGGGCCAACGTCCTGACTTTC
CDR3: CASSEGRGLSGANVLTF

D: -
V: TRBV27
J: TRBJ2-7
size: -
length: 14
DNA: TGTGCCAGCAGTTTATTGGCCTCAGGCTACGAGCAGTACTTC
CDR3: CASSLLASGYEQYF

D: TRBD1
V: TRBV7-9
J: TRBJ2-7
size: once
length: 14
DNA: TGTGCCAGCAGCTCCTACAGGGGGTTGTACGAGCAGTACTTC
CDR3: CASSSYRGLYEQYF

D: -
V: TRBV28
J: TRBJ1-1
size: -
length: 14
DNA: TGTGCCAGCAGTTGGGGGGGCGAGAACACTGAAGCTTTCTTT
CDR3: CASSWGGENTEAFF

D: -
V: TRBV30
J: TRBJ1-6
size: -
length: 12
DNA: TGTGCCTCTCAGGGGATCAATTCACCCCTCCACTTT
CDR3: CASQGINSPLHF

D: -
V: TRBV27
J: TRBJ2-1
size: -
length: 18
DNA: TGTGCCAGCAGCTACGGTTCCGGGGCGCCCAGCTCCTACAATGAGCAGTTCTTC
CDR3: CASSYGSGAPSSYNEQFF

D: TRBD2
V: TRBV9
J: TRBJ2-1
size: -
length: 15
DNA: TGTGCCAGCAGCCCCTGGTCGCGGGAGGGTAATGAGCAGTTCTTC
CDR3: CASSPWSREGNEQFF

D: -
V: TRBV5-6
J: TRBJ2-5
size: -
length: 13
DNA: TGTGCCAGCAGCCGGTCCAGGGAAGAGACCCAGTACTTC
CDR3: CASSRSREETQYF

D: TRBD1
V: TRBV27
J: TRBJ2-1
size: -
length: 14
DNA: TGTGCCAGCACCTGGACAGGGGGTCGGAATGAGCAGTTCTTC
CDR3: CASTWTGGRNEQFF

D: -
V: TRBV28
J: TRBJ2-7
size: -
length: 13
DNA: TGTGCCAGCAAATTGGGCTCGATCTACGAGCAGTACTTC
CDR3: CASKLGSIYEQYF

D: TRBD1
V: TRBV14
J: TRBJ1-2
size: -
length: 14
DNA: TGTGCCAGCAGCCATGCCGGGACAGGGTTCGGCTACACCTTC
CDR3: CASSHAGTGFGYTF

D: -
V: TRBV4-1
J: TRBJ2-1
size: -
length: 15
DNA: TGCGCCAGCAGCTCGCGGACCTTCCCCGGTCATGAGCAGTTCTTC
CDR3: CASSSRTFPGHEQFF

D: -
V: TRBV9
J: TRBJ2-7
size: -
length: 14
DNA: TGTGCCAGCAGCGTAGGGGGTAGCGGCTACGAGCAGTACTTC
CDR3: CASSVGGSGYEQYF